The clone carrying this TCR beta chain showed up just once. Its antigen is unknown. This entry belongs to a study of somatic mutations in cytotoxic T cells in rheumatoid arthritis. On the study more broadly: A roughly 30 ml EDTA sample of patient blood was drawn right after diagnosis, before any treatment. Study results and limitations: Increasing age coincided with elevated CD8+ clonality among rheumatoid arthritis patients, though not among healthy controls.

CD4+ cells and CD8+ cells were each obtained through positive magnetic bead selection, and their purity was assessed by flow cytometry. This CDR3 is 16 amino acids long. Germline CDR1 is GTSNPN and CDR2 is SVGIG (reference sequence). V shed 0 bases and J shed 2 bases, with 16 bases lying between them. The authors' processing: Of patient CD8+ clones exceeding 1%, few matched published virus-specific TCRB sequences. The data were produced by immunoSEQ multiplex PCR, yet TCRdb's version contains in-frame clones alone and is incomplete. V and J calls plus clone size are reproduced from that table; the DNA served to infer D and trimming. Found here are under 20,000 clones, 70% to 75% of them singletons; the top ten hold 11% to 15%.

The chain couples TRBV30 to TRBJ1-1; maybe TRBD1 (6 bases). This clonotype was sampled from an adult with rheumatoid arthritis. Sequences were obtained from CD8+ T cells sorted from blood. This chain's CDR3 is CAWSVLTGTLNTEAFF. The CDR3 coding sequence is TGTGCCTGGAGTGTACTGACTGGGACACTTAACACTGAAGCTTTCTTT.